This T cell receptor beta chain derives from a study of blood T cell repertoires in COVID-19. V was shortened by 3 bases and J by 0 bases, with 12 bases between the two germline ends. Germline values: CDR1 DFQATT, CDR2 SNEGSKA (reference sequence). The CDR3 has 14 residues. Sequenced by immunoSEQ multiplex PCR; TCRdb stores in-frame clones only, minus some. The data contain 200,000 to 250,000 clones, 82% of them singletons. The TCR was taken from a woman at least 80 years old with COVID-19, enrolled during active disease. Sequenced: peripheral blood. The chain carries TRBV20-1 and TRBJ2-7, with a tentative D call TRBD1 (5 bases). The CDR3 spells CSASGATSSYEQYF. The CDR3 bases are TGCAGTGCTAGTGGGGCTACCAGCTCCTACGAGCAGTACTTC.